This T cell receptor beta chain was sequenced in a study of Ad26.COV2.S vaccination and SARS-CoV-2 variants. Study findings and constraints: Comparable non-spike TCR breadth was observed in vaccine and placebo recipients. There was a possibility that the TCR breadth and depth analyses underestimated total T cell responses.

Specified treatment: approximately 18 received Ad26.COV2.S at low or high dose, single or two shots; several received placebo; per-sample allocation not given. All samples were drawn on day 63, counting from the first vaccine or placebo injection. Expression of Wuhan-strain SARS-CoV-2 spike came from the Ad26 vector that formed the vaccine. As for this clone: Its antigen is not identified.

The protocol was immunoSEQ multiplex PCR, while the TCRdb copy is restricted to in-frame clones and leaves out a portion. The data show some 390,000 clones, around 85% seen once. The V and J ends lost 0 bases and 5 bases respectively, with 11 bases between them. The CDR3 covers 15 residues. In germline, CDR1 is KGHSH, CDR2 LQKENI. This chain uses TRBV18 with TRBJ2-1, with unresolved D. Sequenced material: peripheral blood, taken in a trial of Ad26.COV2.S vaccine versus placebo. This TCR came from a person aged 18-65 years who received the Ad26.COV2.S COVID-19 vaccine or a placebo. CDR3 amino acids: CASSPPQNEHNEQFF. Written as DNA, the CDR3 is TGTGCCAGCTCACCACCTCAAAATGAGCACAATGAGCAGTTCTTC. Drawing the rest from reference TRBV18 and TRBJ2-1, the complete variable domain is NAGVMQNPRHLVRRRGQEARLRCSPMKGHSHVYWYRQLPEEGLKFMVYLQKENIIDESGMPKERFSAEFPKEGPSILRIQQVVRGDSAAYFCASSPPQNEHNEQFFGPGTRLTVL.